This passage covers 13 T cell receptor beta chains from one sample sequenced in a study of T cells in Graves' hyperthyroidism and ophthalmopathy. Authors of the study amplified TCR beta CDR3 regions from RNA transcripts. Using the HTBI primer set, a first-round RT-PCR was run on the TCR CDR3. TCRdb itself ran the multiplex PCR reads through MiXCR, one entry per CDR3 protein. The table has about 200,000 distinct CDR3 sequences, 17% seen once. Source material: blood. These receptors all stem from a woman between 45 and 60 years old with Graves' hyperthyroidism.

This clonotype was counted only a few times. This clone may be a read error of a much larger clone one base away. The CDR3 region has the DNA TGTGCCAGCAGCTTATTCCGGGCTAGCGGGACGCAAGATACGCAGTATTTT. It yields the protein CASSLFRASGTQDTQYF. The rearrangement uses TRBV11-1 and TRBJ2-3, with 9 bases that match TRBD2. The CDR3 length is 17 residues. After removal of 2 bases from V and 5 bases from J, the junction contained 11 bases not matched to a gene. In germline, CDR1 is SGHAT, CDR2 FQDESV (reference sequence).

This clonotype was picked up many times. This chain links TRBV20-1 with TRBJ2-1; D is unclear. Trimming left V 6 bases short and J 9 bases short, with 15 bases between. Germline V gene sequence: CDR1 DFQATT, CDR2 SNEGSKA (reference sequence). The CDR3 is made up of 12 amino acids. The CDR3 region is CSANDWYGEQFF. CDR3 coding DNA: TGCAGTGCCAACGACTGGTACGGTGAGCAGTTCTTC.

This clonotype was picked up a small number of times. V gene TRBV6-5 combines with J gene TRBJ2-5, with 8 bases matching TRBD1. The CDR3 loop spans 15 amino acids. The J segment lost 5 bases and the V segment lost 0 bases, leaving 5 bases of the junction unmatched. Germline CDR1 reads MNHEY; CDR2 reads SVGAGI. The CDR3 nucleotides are TGTGCCAGCAGTTACTCTCAGGGGGCGATGGAGACCCAGTACTTC. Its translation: CASSYSQGAMETQYF.

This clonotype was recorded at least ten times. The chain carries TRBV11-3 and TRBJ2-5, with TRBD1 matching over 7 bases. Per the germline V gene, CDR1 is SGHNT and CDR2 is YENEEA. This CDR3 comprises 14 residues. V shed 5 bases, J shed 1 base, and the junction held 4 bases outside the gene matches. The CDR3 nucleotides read TGTGCCAGCAGCAATCGGACAGGCCAAGAGACCCAGTACTTC. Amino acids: CASSNRTGQETQYF.

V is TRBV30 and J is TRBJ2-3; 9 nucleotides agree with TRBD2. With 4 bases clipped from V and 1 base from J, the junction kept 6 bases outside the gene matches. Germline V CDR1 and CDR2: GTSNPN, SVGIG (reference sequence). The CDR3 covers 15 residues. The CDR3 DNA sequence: TGTGCCTGGACAAGCGGGAGGTGGGGCACAGATACGCAGTATTTT. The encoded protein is CAWTSGRWGTDTQYF.

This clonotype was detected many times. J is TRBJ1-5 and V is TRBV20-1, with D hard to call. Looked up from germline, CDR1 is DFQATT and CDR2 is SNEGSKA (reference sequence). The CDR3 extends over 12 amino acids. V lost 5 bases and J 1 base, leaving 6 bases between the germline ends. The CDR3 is CSAEGSNQPQHF. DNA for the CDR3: TGCAGTGCTGAGGGAAGCAATCAGCCCCAGCATTTT.

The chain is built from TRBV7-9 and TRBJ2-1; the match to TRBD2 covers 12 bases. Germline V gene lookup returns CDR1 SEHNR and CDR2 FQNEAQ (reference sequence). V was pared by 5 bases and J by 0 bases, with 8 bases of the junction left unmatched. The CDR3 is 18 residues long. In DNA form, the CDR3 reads TGTGCCAGCAGCCAACTAGCGGGAGGCTATAGCTCCTACAATGAGCAGTTCTTC. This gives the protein CASSQLAGGYSSYNEQFF.

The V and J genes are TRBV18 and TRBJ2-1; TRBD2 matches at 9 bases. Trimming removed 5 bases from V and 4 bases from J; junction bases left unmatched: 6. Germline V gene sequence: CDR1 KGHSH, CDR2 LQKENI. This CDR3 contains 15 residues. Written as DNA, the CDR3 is TGTGCCAGCTCAACGGTAAGCGGGAGGTACAATGAGCAGTTCTTC. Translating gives CASSTVSGRYNEQFF.

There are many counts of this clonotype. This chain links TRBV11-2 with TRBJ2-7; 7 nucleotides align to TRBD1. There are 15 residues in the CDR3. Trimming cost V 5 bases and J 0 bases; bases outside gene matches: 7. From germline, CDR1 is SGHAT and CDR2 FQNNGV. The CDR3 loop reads CASSPGTVTSYEQYF. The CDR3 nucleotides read TGTGCCAGCAGCCCCGGGACAGTCACCTCCTACGAGCAGTACTTC. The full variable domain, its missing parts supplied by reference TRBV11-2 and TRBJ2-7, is EAGVAQSPRYKIIEKRQSVAFWCNPISGHATLYWYQQILGQGPKLLIQFQNNGVVDDSQLPKDRFSAERLKGVDSTLKIQPAKLEDSAVYLCASSPGTVTSYEQYFGPGTRLTVT.

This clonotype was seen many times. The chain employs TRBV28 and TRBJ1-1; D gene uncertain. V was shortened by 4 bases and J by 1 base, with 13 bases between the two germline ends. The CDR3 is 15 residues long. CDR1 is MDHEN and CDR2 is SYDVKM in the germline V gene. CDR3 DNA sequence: TGTGCCAGCAGTTCAGCTACGAAGGGGAACACTGAAGCTTTCTTT. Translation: CASSSATKGNTEAFF.

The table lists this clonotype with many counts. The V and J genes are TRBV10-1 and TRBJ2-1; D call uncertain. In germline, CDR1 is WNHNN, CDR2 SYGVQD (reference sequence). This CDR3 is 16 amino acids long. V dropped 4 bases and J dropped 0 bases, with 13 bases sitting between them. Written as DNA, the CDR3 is TGCGCCAGCAGTGCTTCGGACGCGAGCTCCTACAATGAGCAGTTCTTC. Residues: CASSASDASSYNEQFF.

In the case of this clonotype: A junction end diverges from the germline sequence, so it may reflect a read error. The CDR3 reads CASSQDNGPYEQYF. DNA for the CDR3: TGCGCCAGCAGCCAAGATAACGGGCCCTACGAGCAGTACTTC. The rearrangement joins TRBV11-2 to TRBJ2-7; no clear D gene. Germline CDR1 SGHAT, CDR2 FQNNGV. This CDR3 has 14 residues.

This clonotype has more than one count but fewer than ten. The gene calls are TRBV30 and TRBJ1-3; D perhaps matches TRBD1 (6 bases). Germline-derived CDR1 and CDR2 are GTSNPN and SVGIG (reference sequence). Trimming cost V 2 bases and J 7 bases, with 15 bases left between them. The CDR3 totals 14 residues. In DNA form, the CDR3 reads TGTGCCTGGAGTATTCCGGGGGCGGCTAACACCATATATTTT. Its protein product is CAWSIPGAANTIYF.